These 16 T cell receptor beta chains were all obtained from the same sample, sequenced in a study of blood T cell repertoires in COVID-19. Sequencing was performed with immunoSEQ multiplex PCR; in TCRdb, only in-frame clones are kept and a portion is missing. The sample shows 100,000 to 150,000 clones, roughly 80% of them seen only once. Sequencing used peripheral blood. Receptors originate from a woman aged 45 to 65 with acute or convalescent COVID-19.

The rearrangement joins TRBV5-1 to TRBJ1-1; 10 bases line up with TRBD1. Trimming cost V 3 bases and J 4 bases; bases outside gene matches: 9. The CDR3 is 16 amino acids. Germline V gene sequence: CDR1 SGHRS, CDR2 YFSETQ. CDR3 in DNA: TGCGCCAGCAGCTGGAAGACAGGGGGCGCGGGCACTGAAGCTTTCTTT. Residues: CASSWKTGGAGTEAFF.

The chain joins TRBV2 to TRBJ2-7; TRBD2 aligns across 10 bases. Trimming at V came to 0 bases and at J to 6 bases, leaving 5 bases not matched to a gene. CDR1 and CDR2 (germline): SNHLY, FYNNEI. The CDR3 is made up of 15 amino acids. CDR3 bases: TGTGCCAGCAGTGAAGCTCTAGCGGGGGTCGGCGAGCAGTACTTC. It is translated as CASSEALAGVGEQYF.

The chain employs TRBV6-1 and TRBJ1-1; D is undetermined. Per the germline V gene, CDR1 is MNHNS and CDR2 is SASEGT. Trimming removed 2 bases from V and 11 bases from J, with 12 bases in between. The CDR3 sequence is 12 residues long. CDR3 loop: CASSEHRGWAFF. In DNA form, the CDR3 reads TGTGCCAGCAGTGAACACCGGGGATGGGCTTTCTTT.

This clone was observed once. The chain has TRBV27 and TRBJ1-4; D perhaps matches TRBD1 (6 bases). From germline, CDR1 is MNHEY and CDR2 SMNVEV (reference sequence). The CDR3 contains 15 residues. V lost 4 bases to trimming and J lost 7 bases, with 16 bases between them. As DNA, the CDR3 is TGTGCCAGCAGTTCTCGGGCGGCAGGGGTTGAAAAACTGTTTTTT. Residues: CASSSRAAGVEKLFF.

V and J are TRBV30 and TRBJ1-6; 7 nucleotides align to TRBD1. V trimming: 4 bases; J trimming: 5 bases; junction bases outside the gene matches: 8. The CDR3 runs 15 residues. Germline loops: CDR1 GTSNPN, CDR2 SVGIG (reference sequence). In DNA, the CDR3 is TGTGCCTGGACCACAACAGGGGTCCATAATTCACCCCTCCACTTT. Translated: CAWTTTGVHNSPLHF.

The chain has TRBV25-1 and TRBJ1-4; TRBD1 agrees at 8 bases. This CDR3 has 18 amino acids. Germline trimming cut 4 bases from V and 0 bases from J; bases unmatched to any gene: 10. Germline assignment: CDR1 MGHDK and CDR2 SYGVNS. As DNA, the CDR3 is TGTGCCAGCAGTGTACGGACAGGGCCTTTTGCAACTAATGAAAAACTGTTTTTT. Its translation: CASSVRTGPFATNEKLFF.

The table lists this clone with a few counts. The chain has TRBV5-4 and TRBJ2-1, with 8 positions matching TRBD2. This CDR3 is 15 amino acids long. Looked up from germline, CDR1 is SGHNT and CDR2 is YYREEE (reference sequence). The J segment lost 5 bases and the V segment lost 4 bases, leaving 8 bases of the junction unmatched. The CDR3 here is CASSRRTSSNNEQFF. CDR3 DNA: TGTGCCAGCAGCCGTCGGACTAGCTCGAACAATGAGCAGTTCTTC.

The chain has TRBV20-1 and TRBJ2-3; D unresolved. The CDR3 is 10 amino acids. CDR1 is DFQATT and CDR2 is SNEGSKA in the germline V gene (reference sequence). Trimming took 6 bases from V and 2 from J, leaving 3 bases between them. CDR3 coding DNA: TGCAGTGCCTCCACAGATACGCAGTATTTT. Translating it yields CSASTDTQYF.

This rearrangement joins TRBV12-5 to TRBJ1-3, with 8 bases lining up with TRBD1. CDR3 length: 12 amino acids. The ends lost 5 bases at V and 8 bases at J; junction bases unmatched: 2. Germline CDR1 is LGHNT and CDR2 is FRNRAP. The CDR3 DNA is TGTGCTAGTGGTGACAGGGGTCACACCATATATTTT. Translation: CASGDRGHTIYF.

The V gene is TRBV29-1, the J gene TRBJ1-2; tentatively, D is TRBD1 (5 bases). V dropped 7 bases and J dropped 4 bases, with 16 bases sitting between them. The germline V gene has CDR1 SQVTM and CDR2 ANQGSEA. CDR3 size: 13 residues. CDR3 protein: CSASAGGPYGYTF. DNA for the CDR3: TGCAGCGCGTCAGCGGGGGGACCCTATGGCTACACCTTC.

This clone occurred a few times. The chain links TRBV6-5 to TRBJ1-2; D gene ambiguous. V lost 4 bases and J lost 5, with 8 bases in between. Per germline, CDR1 MNHEY and CDR2 SVGAGI. This CDR3 comprises 12 residues. The CDR3 reads CASSSQKYGYTF. The CDR3 DNA sequence: TGTGCCAGCAGTTCGCAGAAATATGGCTACACCTTC.

This chain links TRBV7-2 with TRBJ1-2, with TRBD1 matching 7 bases. CDR3 length: 13 residues. Germline V gives CDR1 SGHTA, CDR2 FQGNSA. Trimming removed 5 bases from V and 4 bases from J; junction bases left unmatched: 4. DNA of the CDR3: TGTGCCAGCAGCCGTCGGGACAGCTATGGCTACACCTTC. Its protein product is CASSRRDSYGYTF.

The rearrangement links TRBV28 to TRBJ1-1, with D possibly matching TRBD1 (6 bases). Trimming took off 5 bases at V and 6 bases at J, with 16 bases between the two ends. Germline V gene lookup returns CDR1 MDHEN and CDR2 SYDVKM. The length of the CDR3 is 14 residues. The CDR3 is CASSGEGETAEAFF. The CDR3 DNA follows: TGTGCCAGCAGTGGGGAGGGGGAAACGGCTGAAGCTTTCTTT.

The chain has TRBV2 and TRBJ2-1; a possible D gene is TRBD1 (5 bases). CDR1 SNHLY and CDR2 FYNNEI come from the germline V gene. This CDR3 region has 11 residues. Between the trimmed V and J ends, which lost 6 bases and 9 bases, there was a span of 9 bases. The chain's CDR3 is CASRTVPEQFF. The CDR3 DNA is TGTGCCAGCAGGACAGTACCTGAGCAGTTCTTC.

The chain uses TRBV5-1 and TRBJ1-2, with 12 bases aligning to TRBD1. Germline V lookup: CDR1 SGHRS, CDR2 YFSETQ. The V gene end was trimmed by 4 bases and the J gene end by 6 bases; junction bases not matched to a gene: 13. This CDR3 comprises 17 residues. The DNA for the CDR3 is TGCGCCAGCAGCGGCACCGGGACAGGGGGCAGAAGGGATGGCTACACCTTC. Translating gives CASSGTGTGGRRDGYTF.

The J gene is TRBJ1-3, the V gene TRBV3-1 (or the pseudogene TRBV3-2); possible D gene TRBD1, 5 bases. The germline V gene has CDR1 LGHDT and CDR2 YNNKEL (reference sequence). The CDR3 has 16 amino acids. Deletions cut 0 bases from V and 2 bases from J, with 11 bases between. As DNA, the CDR3 is TGTGCCAGCAGCCAAGATATCGGCAGGGCTGGAAACACCATATATTTT. Its translation is CASSQDIGRAGNTIYF.